Shown below are 27 T cell receptor beta chains from a single sample sequenced in a study of cytomegalovirus exposure and HLA in healthy donors. PCR amplification relied on 60 Vbeta primers (plus 13 Jbeta primers). TCRdb keeps only in-frame clones here, not all; method: immunoSEQ multiplex PCR. Of 100,000 or so clones in the sample, approximately 65% were seen once. Input material: PBMCs. The origin of the receptors is a woman in her 30s in good health and CMV-seropositive.

This chain uses TRBV9 with TRBJ2-7; maybe TRBD2 (5 bases). The CDR3 covers 16 residues. Germline values: CDR1 SGDLS, CDR2 YYNGEE. Trimming removed 0 bases from V and 2 bases from J, with 15 bases in between. The CDR3 sequence: CASSVAAGVGAYEQYF. The CDR3 bases are TGTGCCAGCAGCGTAGCGGCCGGGGTTGGAGCCTACGAGCAGTACTTC.

The genes are TRBV5-6 and TRBJ1-1; D might be TRBD1 (6 bases). The CDR3 totals 13 residues. Trimming shortened V by 0 bases and J by 10 bases, and 13 bases separated the two germline ends. Germline-derived CDR1 and CDR2 are SGHDT and YYEEEE. The CDR3: CASSLVEGGGAFF. CDR3 DNA sequence: TGTGCCAGCAGCTTGGTTGAAGGGGGGGGAGCTTTCTTT.

The chain has TRBV7-2 and TRBJ2-7; D not resolved. Between the trimmed V and J ends, which lost 1 base and 5 bases, there was a span of 12 bases. This CDR3 contains 14 residues. CDR1 and CDR2 from the germline V gene are SGHTA and FQGNSA. The CDR3 sequence: CASSLVNSLDEQYF. DNA of the CDR3: TGTGCCAGCAGCTTAGTTAATAGTTTAGACGAGCAGTACTTC.

The genes are TRBV7-2 and TRBJ2-7; D is perhaps TRBD2 (5 bases). The V and J ends lost 5 bases and 0 bases respectively, with 11 bases between them. CDR1 is SGHTA and CDR2 is FQGNSA in the germline V gene. This CDR3 comprises 14 residues. CDR3 amino acids: CASSTSGSSYEQYF. The CDR3 DNA reads as TGTGCCAGCAGCACCAGCGGTAGCTCCTACGAGCAGTACTTC.

The chain uses TRBV6-1 and TRBJ2-2; 9 nucleotides align to TRBD1. CDR3 length: 13 residues. The V segment lost 8 bases and the J segment 4 bases; nucleotides outside the gene matches: 2. Germline loops: CDR1 MNHNS, CDR2 SASEGT. CDR3 amino acids: CASGQGITGELFF. Written as DNA, the CDR3 is TGTGCCAGCGGACAGGGGATCACCGGGGAGCTGTTTTTT.

This chain joins TRBV28 and TRBJ2-3; 8 nucleotides line up with TRBD2. V shed 3 bases, J shed 6 bases, and the junction held 5 bases outside the gene matches. The CDR3 length is 14 residues. The germline V gene encodes CDR1 MDHEN and CDR2 SYDVKM. The CDR3 DNA sequence: TGTGCCAGCAGTTTCGCGGGGGGAAAGGATACGCAGTATTTT. Translating gives CASSFAGGKDTQYF.

The V and J genes are TRBV19 and TRBJ1-5; TRBD1 agrees at 9 bases. This CDR3 has 17 residues. The ends lost 3 bases at V and 2 bases at J; junction bases unmatched: 8. In germline, CDR1 is LNHDA, CDR2 SQIVND (reference sequence). CDR3 nucleotides: TGTGCCAGTAGTATGCCAGGGACAGGGTTTCGCAATCAGCCCCAGCATTTT. This translates into CASSMPGTGFRNQPQHF.

The CDR3 loop reads CASSPSQGAWGYTF. CDR3 DNA sequence: TGTGCCAGCAGCCCCTCCCAGGGGGCCTGGGGCTACACCTTC. This rearrangement joins TRBV7-9 to TRBJ1-2; the match to TRBD1 covers 8 bases. The CDR3 spans 14 residues. Germline-derived CDR1 and CDR2 are SEHNR and FQNEAQ (reference sequence). V shed 5 bases, J shed 8 bases, and the junction held 10 bases outside the gene matches.

The CDR3 loop is CASSSENRAGGDTQYF. DNA of the CDR3: TGCGCCAGCAGCTCCGAGAACAGGGCAGGGGGAGATACGCAGTATTTT. V usage is TRBV5-1 and J usage is TRBJ2-3, with 7 bases lining up with TRBD1. The ends lost 3 bases at V and 5 bases at J; junction bases unmatched: 12. In germline, CDR1 is SGHRS, CDR2 YFSETQ. There are 16 residues in the CDR3.

A remark on this clone: Mismatch with germline at one junction end may stem from a read error. The chain has TRBV7-9 and TRBJ2-1; 7 bases align to TRBD1. This CDR3 contains 15 residues. Germline values: CDR1 SEHNR, CDR2 FQNEAQ (reference sequence). The CDR3 nucleotides read TGTTCCAGCAGCTCACTCCGGGACAGAAACAATGAGCAGTTCTTC. Encoded protein: CSSSSLRDRNNEQFF.

The chain is built from TRBV28 and TRBJ1-2, with TRBD1 matching 9 bases. J lost 5 bases, V lost 6 bases, and 10 bases had no gene match. The CDR3 runs 15 residues. Germline V gene data show CDR1 as MDHEN and CDR2 as SYDVKM. The CDR3 region is CASRTTGGASYGYTF. The CDR3 DNA reads as TGTGCCAGCAGAACTACAGGGGGCGCTTCGTATGGCTACACCTTC.

About this clone: This specimen includes other DNA sequences encoding the same CDR3. The chain employs TRBV9 and TRBJ2-6; the match to TRBD1 covers 11 bases. This CDR3 has 19 amino acids. Trimming removed 4 bases from V and 0 bases from J; junction bases left unmatched: 9. The V gene's germline CDR1 is SGDLS and CDR2 YYNGEE. The CDR3, as DNA: TGTGCCAGCAGCCCGAGGACAGGGGGCGAAATCTCTGGGGCCAACGTCCTGACTTTC. Translation gives CASSPRTGGEISGANVLTF.

This clone came up a few times. The rearrangement joins TRBV11-2 to TRBJ2-7, with D tentatively TRBD2 (6 bases). The CDR3 loop spans 14 amino acids. V was clipped by 1 base and J by 1 base, with 8 bases between them. CDR1 is SGHAT and CDR2 is FQNNGV in the germline V gene. The CDR3, as DNA: TGTGCCAGCAGCTTAGGTCGGGGGTCCTACGAGCAGTACTTC. It codes for CASSLGRGSYEQYF.

This rearrangement joins TRBV19 to TRBJ2-5; possible D gene TRBD2, 7 bases. The V gene lost 3 bases and the J gene lost 0 bases, with 11 bases spanning the gap. The CDR3 is 15 amino acids. The germline CDR1 and CDR2 sequences are LNHDA and SQIVND (reference sequence). The CDR3 DNA follows: TGTGCCAGTAGTATGAGGGGGGGGTACCAAGAGACCCAGTACTTC. Its translation is CASSMRGGYQETQYF. The whole variable domain, filled in from reference TRBV19 and TRBJ2-5, reads DGGITQSPKYLFRKEGQNVTLSCEQNLNHDAMYWYRQDPGQGLRLIYYSQIVNDFQKGDIAEGYSVSREKKESFPLTVTSAQKNPTAFYLCASSMRGGYQETQYFGPGTRLLVL.

The chain is built from TRBV28 and TRBJ2-1, with D possibly matching TRBD1 (5 bases). CDR1 and CDR2 from the germline V gene are MDHEN and SYDVKM. This CDR3 contains 16 residues. Trimming removed 7 bases at V and 3 bases at J, with 19 bases between. The CDR3 here is CASNQQGPEFYNEQFF. The CDR3 region has the DNA TGTGCCAGCAACCAGCAGGGTCCTGAATTCTACAATGAGCAGTTCTTC. Complete variable domain (other parts from reference TRBV28 and TRBJ2-1): DVKVTQSSRYLVKRTGEKVFLECVQDMDHENMFWYRQDPGLGLRLIYFSYDVKMKEKGDIPEGYSVSREKKERFSLILESASTNQTSMYLCASNQQGPEFYNEQFFGPGTRLTVL.

The J gene is TRBJ1-5, the V gene TRBV28, with 10 bases fitting TRBD1. CDR1 and CDR2 from the germline V gene are MDHEN and SYDVKM. CDR3 length: 17 amino acids. The ends lost 4 bases at V and 0 bases at J; junction bases unmatched: 6. Here the CDR3 reads CASSSGTGVYSNQPQHF. CDR3 coding DNA: TGTGCCAGCAGTTCCGGGACAGGGGTCTATAGCAATCAGCCCCAGCATTTT.

This chain joins TRBV6-5 and TRBJ2-3, with 7 bases lining up with TRBD1. Unmatched junction bases numbered 6, after V lost 6 bases and J lost 0 bases. This CDR3 comprises 15 residues. Germline loops: CDR1 MNHEY, CDR2 SVGAGI. CDR3 protein: CASSPGQTSTDTQYF. CDR3 nucleotides: TGTGCCAGCAGCCCGGGACAGACTAGCACAGATACGCAGTATTTT.

The chain links TRBV28 to TRBJ2-7, with D perhaps matching TRBD2 (5 bases). Trimming stripped 8 bases from V and 3 bases from J, with 29 bases between. Per the germline V gene, CDR1 is MDHEN and CDR2 is SYDVKM. There are 18 residues in the CDR3. CDR3: CASEGGRASSASVYEQYF. The CDR3 DNA reads as TGTGCCAGCGAGGGCGGAAGAGCGTCCTCAGCCAGCGTCTACGAGCAGTACTTC.

The genes are TRBV25-1 and TRBJ1-5, with 8 bases lining up with TRBD1. Germline trimming cut 4 bases from V and 7 bases from J; bases unmatched to any gene: 3. The CDR3 runs 13 residues. Germline CDR1 reads MGHDK; CDR2 reads SYGVNS. In DNA form, the CDR3 reads TGTGCCAGCAGTGGGGGACAGGCCCAGCCCCAGCATTTT. Encoded protein: CASSGGQAQPQHF.

This rearrangement joins TRBV5-1 to TRBJ2-4; D is unclear. Germline V gives CDR1 SGHRS, CDR2 YFSETQ. The CDR3 has 12 amino acids. Trimming shortened V by 0 bases and J by 7 bases, and 5 bases separated the two germline ends. This CDR3 reads CASSLVSNIQYF. The DNA for the CDR3 is TGCGCCAGCAGCTTGGTGAGCAACATTCAGTACTTC. Supplemented by reference TRBV5-1 and TRBJ2-4, the full variable domain reads KAGVTQTPRYLIKTRGQQVTLSCSPISGHRSVSWYQQTPGQGLQFLFEYFSETQRNKGNFPGRFSGRQFSNSRSEMNVSTLELGDSALYLCASSLVSNIQYFGAGTRLSVL.

The sample holds one count of this clone. The genes are TRBV30 and TRBJ2-2; TRBD2 matches 8 bases. The CDR3 has 12 residues. CDR1 is GTSNPN, CDR2 SVGIG, per germline (reference sequence). J gave up 6 bases and V 8 bases, and 5 bases lay outside the gene matches. In DNA form, the CDR3 reads TGTGCCGGAGCGGGGGTGGCCGGGGAGCTGTTTTTT. This encodes CAGAGVAGELFF.

The chain has TRBV6-4 and TRBJ2-7; TRBD1 matches 7 bases. The germline gives CDR1 MRHNA, CDR2 SNTAGT. The CDR3 runs 14 residues. The ends lost 8 bases at V and 0 bases at J; junction bases unmatched: 7. In DNA form, the CDR3 reads TGTGCCAGCGCGACAGGGCCGTCCTCCTACGAGCAGTACTTC. The encoded protein is CASATGPSSYEQYF.

CDR3 sequence (DNA): TGTGCCAGCACTCTTGGGGGGGAAACCGGGGAGCTGTTTTTT. Protein product: CASTLGGETGELFF. This rearrangement joins TRBV2 to TRBJ2-2; TRBD2 aligns across 7 bases. This CDR3 comprises 14 residues. CDR1 and CDR2 (germline): SNHLY, FYNNEI. Trimming at V came to 7 bases and at J to 5 bases, leaving 7 bases not matched to a gene.

In this sample, this clone turned up once. CDR3 bases: TGTGCCAGCAGCCAAGTTTCAGGAAAGGAAAAACTGTTTTTT. Translating gives CASSQVSGKEKLFF. This chain connects TRBV4-2 to TRBJ1-4, with D unclear. CDR3 length: 14 residues. The V gene's germline CDR1 is LGHNA and CDR2 YNFKEQ. Trimming shortened V by 1 base and J by 8 bases, and 11 bases separated the two germline ends.

This sequence joins TRBV6-6 and TRBJ1-5, with D perhaps matching TRBD1 (5 bases). The CDR3 totals 16 residues. Deletions cut 5 bases from V and 1 base from J, with 15 bases between. Germline-derived CDR1 and CDR2 are MNHNY and SVGAGI (reference sequence). The CDR3 DNA follows: TGTGCCAGCAGTAAAACGGGACTTTCCAGCAATCAGCCCCAGCATTTT. Translated, it gives CASSKTGLSSNQPQHF.

Only one count was recorded for this clone. The chain has TRBV5-8 and TRBJ1-2; tentative D call: TRBD1 (6 bases). Trimming cost V 1 base and J 2 bases, with 9 bases left between them. Germline V gene data show CDR1 as SGHTS and CDR2 as YDEGEE. This CDR3 has 14 residues. The CDR3 is CASSLRQENYGYTF. CDR3 nucleotides: TGTGCCAGCAGCTTGCGACAGGAGAACTATGGCTACACCTTC.

The rearrangement links TRBV6-5 to TRBJ2-1; D gene uncertain. Trimming shortened V by 4 bases and J by 0 bases, and 7 bases separated the two germline ends. Germline CDR1 reads MNHEY; CDR2 reads SVGAGI. The CDR3 spans 14 residues. Written as DNA, the CDR3 is TGTGCCAGCAGTTCACTGAGCTCCTACAATGAGCAGTTCTTC. Translating gives CASSSLSSYNEQFF.